This T cell receptor (beta chain) was recovered during a study of cytomegalovirus exposure and HLA in healthy donors. Overall study: The roughly 670 first-cohort repertoires and the 95 to 150 validation repertoires shared the same platform, a later analysis reported. Study-level points and caveats: Most TCRs appeared rarely, but some public TCRs recurred in many donors. High sensitivity and specificity were reportedly achieved when the classifier diagnosed cytomegalovirus status.

This CDR3 is built from 15 residues. The V gene lost 0 bases and the J gene lost 6 bases, with 12 bases spanning the gap. Germline V gene lookup returns CDR1 LGHNA and CDR2 YNFKEQ. Comments on this clone: Its antigen is unknown.

Assay: immunoSEQ multiplex PCR; the TCRdb copy retains only in-frame clones and omits some. This table has about 170,000 clones, approximately 86% appearing once. Sequenced sample: PBMCs. This sequence was found in a man between 18 and 29 years old in good health and CMV-seropositive. V gene TRBV4-2 combines with J gene TRBJ2-1, with D maybe TRBD2 (6 bases). The CDR3 region has the DNA TGTGCCAGCAGCCAAGACGGGGGAGTAGGCAATGAGCAGTTCTTC. Residues: CASSQDGGVGNEQFF.